This TCR beta chain came from a study of T cell responses to AZD1222 COVID-19 vaccine. Using immunoSEQ multiplex PCR, the repertoire was profiled, and TCRdb retains in-frame clones only, with some absent. The top ten hold about 7.1% of the sample, which has roughly 79,000 clones, 90% to 95% seen once. The V gene's germline CDR1 is MNHEY and CDR2 SMNVEV (reference sequence). Trimming stripped 3 bases from V and 0 bases from J, with 6 bases between. The CDR3 runs 13 residues. The genes are TRBV27 and TRBJ2-7, with no clear D. The specimen was peripheral blood, collected on day 0 of MenACWY control vaccination. This receptor was taken from an adult in good health. CDR3 region: CASSFSSSYEQYF. The CDR3 DNA follows: TGTGCCAGCAGTTTCTCGAGCTCCTACGAGCAGTACTTC.